This TCR beta chain was documented in a study of vaccination effects on CD4 cells after COVID-19. This clone was seen a few times. Its target is not known. Regarding the study as a whole: Cross-reactivity toward common cold coronaviruses was confined to only 1 of 255 vaccine-induced clones in healthy vaccinees.

Germline values: CDR1 GTSNPN, CDR2 SVGIG (reference sequence). J was trimmed by 0 bases and V by 4 bases; bases with no gene match: 1. This CDR3 is built from 15 residues. Only in-frame clones appear in the TCRdb table, and some are missing; sequencing was by immunoSEQ multiplex PCR. The repertoire consists of tens of thousands of clones, with more than 60% occurring once and the leading ten covering 15% to 20%. Sequencing in the ViraFEST assay came after antigen-specific CD4+ T cells had been expanded with viral peptide pools, which were used to stimulate PBMC. CD4+ T cells were isolated after around ten days of culture. The study found no prior SARS-CoV-2 infection in the vaccine recipients, who tested negative for nucleocapsid antibodies. Roughly 2.1 million PBMC were seeded per well and grown in the presence of around 10 IU/ml IL-2 and 8 to 10 ug/ml peptides.

The TCR was taken from a human donor who received a COVID-19 vaccine. The chain combines TRBV30 with TRBJ1-6; 9 bases are a match to TRBD1. Sequenced here: CD4+ T cells from PBMCs cultured with SARS-CoV-2 spike peptides, sampled before COVID-19 vaccination. The CDR3 bases are TGTGCCTGGAAGGACAGGGGCTCCTATAATTCACCCCTCCACTTT. Residues: CAWKDRGSYNSPLHF.